The entry that follows covers one T cell receptor (beta chain) sequence. Sequencing used immunoSEQ multiplex PCR; TCRdb keeps in-frame clones, though not all of them. The sample lists 250,000 to 300,000 clones; about 90% were seen once. V dropped 1 base and J dropped 4; count of bases not matched to a gene: 6. Germline CDR1 SGHDN, CDR2 FVKESK. There are 16 residues in the CDR3. The data were taken from a study of blood T cell repertoires in COVID-19. This clonotype originated in a woman aged 25 to 45 with COVID-19, enrolled during active disease. The sample consisted of peripheral blood. The rearrangement links TRBV14 to TRBJ1-4; 7 bases match TRBD1. The CDR3 here is CASSQGDRVINEKLFF. The CDR3 DNA reads TGTGCCAGCAGCCAAGGAGACAGGGTTATTAATGAAAAACTGTTTTTT.